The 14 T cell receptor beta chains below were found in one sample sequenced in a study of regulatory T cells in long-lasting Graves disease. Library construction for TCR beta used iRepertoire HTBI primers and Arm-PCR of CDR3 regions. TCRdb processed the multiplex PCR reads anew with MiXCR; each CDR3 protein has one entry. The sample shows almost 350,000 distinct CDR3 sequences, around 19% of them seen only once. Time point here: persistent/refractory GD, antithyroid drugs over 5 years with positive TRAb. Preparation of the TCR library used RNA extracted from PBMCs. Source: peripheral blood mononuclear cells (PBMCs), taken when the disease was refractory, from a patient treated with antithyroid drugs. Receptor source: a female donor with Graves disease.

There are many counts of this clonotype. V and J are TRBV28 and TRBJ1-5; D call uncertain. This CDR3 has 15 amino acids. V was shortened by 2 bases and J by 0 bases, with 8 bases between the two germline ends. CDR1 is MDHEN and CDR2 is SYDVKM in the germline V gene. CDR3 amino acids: CASSLALLSNQPQHF. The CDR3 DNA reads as TGTGCCAGCAGTTTAGCCCTCCTTAGCAATCAGCCCCAGCATTTT.

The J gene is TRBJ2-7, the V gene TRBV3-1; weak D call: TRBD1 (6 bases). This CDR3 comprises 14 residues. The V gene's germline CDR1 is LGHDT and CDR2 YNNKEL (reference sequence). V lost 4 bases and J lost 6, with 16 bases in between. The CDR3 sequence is CASSPGARGAEQYF. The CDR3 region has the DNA TGTGCCAGCAGCCCAGGGGCGCGAGGGGCCGAGCAGTACTTC.

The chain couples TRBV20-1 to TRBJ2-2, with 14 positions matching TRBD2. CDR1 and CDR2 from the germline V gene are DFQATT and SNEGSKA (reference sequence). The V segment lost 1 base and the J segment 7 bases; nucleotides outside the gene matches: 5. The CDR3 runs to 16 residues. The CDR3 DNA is TGCAGTGCTAGAGTCCCGACTAGCGGGAGGGACGGGGAGCTGTTTTTT. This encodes CSARVPTSGRDGELFF.

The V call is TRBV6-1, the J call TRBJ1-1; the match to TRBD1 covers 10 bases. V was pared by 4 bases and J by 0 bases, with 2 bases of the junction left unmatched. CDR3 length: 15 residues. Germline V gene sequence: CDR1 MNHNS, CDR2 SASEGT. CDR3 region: CASSGGQGMNTEAFF. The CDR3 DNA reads TGTGCCAGCAGTGGGGGACAGGGGATGAACACTGAAGCTTTCTTT.

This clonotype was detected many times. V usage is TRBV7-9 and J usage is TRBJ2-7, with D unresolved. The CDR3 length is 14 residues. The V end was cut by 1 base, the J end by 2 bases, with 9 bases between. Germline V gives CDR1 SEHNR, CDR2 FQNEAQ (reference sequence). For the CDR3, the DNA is TGTGCCAGCAGCTTAGAACGCAGGACCTACGAGCAGTACTTC. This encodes CASSLERRTYEQYF.

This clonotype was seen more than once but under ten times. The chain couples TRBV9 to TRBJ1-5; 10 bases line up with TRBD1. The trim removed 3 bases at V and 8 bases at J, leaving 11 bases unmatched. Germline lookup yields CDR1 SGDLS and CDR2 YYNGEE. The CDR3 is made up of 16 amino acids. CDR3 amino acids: CASSARWGDRGEPQHF. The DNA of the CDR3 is TGTGCCAGCAGCGCTAGGTGGGGGGACAGGGGAGAGCCCCAGCATTTT. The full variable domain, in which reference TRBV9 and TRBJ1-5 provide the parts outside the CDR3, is DSGVTQTPKHLITATGQRVTLRCSPRSGDLSVYWYQQSLDQGLQFLIQYYNGEERAKGNILERFSAQQFPDLHSELNLSSLELGDSALYFCASSARWGDRGEPQHFGDGTRLSIL.

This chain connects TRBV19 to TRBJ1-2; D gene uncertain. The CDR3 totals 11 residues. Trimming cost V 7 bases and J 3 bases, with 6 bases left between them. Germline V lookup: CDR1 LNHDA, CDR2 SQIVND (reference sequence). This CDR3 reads CASNVDYGYTF. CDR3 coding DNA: TGTGCCAGTAACGTCGACTATGGCTACACCTTC.

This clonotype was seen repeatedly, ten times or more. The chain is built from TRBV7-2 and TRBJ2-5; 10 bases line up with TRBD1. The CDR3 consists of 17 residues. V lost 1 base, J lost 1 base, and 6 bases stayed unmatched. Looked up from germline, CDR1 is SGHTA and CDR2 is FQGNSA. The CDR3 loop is CASSLVGTGAIQETQYF. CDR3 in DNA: TGTGCCAGCAGCTTAGTGGGGACAGGGGCCATCCAAGAGACCCAGTACTTC.

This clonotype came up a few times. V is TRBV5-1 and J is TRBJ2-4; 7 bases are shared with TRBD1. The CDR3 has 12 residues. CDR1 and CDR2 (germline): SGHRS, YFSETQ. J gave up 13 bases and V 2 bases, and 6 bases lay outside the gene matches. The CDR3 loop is CASSFFSGQQYF. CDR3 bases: TGCGCCAGCAGCTTTTTTTCGGGACAGCAGTACTTC. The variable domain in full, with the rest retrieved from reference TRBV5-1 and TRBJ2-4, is KAGVTQTPRYLIKTRGQQVTLSCSPISGHRSVSWYQQTPGQGLQFLFEYFSETQRNKGNFPGRFSGRQFSNSRSEMNVSTLELGDSALYLCASSFFSGQQYFGAGTRLSVL.

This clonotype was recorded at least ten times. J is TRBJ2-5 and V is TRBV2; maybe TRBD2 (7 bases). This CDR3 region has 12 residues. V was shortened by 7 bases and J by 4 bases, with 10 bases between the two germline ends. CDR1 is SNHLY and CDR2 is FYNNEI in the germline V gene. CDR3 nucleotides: TGTGCCAGCACTCGGGGGGCAGAGACCCAGTACTTC. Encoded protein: CASTRGAETQYF. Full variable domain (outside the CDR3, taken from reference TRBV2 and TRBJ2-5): EPEVTQTPSHQVTQMGQEVILRCVPISNHLYFYWYRQILGQKVEFLVSFYNNEISEKSEIFDDQFSVERPDGSNFTLKIRSTKLEDSAMYFCASTRGAETQYFGPGTRLLVL.

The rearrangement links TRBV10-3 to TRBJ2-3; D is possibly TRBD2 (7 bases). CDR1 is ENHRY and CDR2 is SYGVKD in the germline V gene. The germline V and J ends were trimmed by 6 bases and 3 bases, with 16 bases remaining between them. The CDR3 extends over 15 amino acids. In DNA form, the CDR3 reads TGTGCCATCAGCCCACTAGCGAGGGGGACAGATACGCAGTATTTT. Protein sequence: CAISPLARGTDTQYF.

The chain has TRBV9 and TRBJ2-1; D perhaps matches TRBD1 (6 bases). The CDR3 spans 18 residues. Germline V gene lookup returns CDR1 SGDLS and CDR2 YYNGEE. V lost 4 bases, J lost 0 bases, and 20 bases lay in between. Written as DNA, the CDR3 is TGTGCCAGCAGCCAGCCCCGTTCAGGGGTGAGCTCCTACAATGAGCAGTTCTTC. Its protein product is CASSQPRSGVSSYNEQFF.

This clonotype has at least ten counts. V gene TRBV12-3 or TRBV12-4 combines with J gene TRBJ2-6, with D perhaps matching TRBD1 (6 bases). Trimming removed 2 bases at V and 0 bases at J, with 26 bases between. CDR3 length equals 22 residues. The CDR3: CASSLLVRGHFISPSGANVLTF. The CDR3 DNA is TGTGCCAGCAGTTTACTCGTCAGGGGCCACTTTATCTCCCCCTCTGGGGCCAACGTCCTGACTTTC.

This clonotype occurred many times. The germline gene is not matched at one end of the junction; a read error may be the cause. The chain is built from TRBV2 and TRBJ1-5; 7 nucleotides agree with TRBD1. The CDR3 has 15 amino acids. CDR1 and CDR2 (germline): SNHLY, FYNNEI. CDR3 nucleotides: TGTGCCAGCAGGGAAGACAGGGTTAGCAATCAGCCCCAGCATTTT. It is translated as CASREDRVSNQPQHF.